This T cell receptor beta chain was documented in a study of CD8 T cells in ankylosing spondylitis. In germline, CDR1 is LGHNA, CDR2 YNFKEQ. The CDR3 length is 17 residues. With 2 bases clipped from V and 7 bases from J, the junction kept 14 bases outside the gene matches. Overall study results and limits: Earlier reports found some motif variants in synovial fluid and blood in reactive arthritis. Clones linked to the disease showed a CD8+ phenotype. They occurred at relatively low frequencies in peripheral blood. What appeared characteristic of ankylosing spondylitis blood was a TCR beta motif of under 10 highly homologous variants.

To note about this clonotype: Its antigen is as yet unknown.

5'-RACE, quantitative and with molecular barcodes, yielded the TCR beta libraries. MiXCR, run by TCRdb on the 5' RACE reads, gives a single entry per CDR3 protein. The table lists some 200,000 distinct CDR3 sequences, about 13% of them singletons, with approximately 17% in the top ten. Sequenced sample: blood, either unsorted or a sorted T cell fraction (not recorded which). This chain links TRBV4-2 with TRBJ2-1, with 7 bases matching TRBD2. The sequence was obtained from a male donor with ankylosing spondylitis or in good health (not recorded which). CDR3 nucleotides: TGTGCCAGCAGCCAACAGGAGGGCGGGGGACCCTGGAATGAGCAGTTCTTC. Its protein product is CASSQQEGGGPWNEQFF.